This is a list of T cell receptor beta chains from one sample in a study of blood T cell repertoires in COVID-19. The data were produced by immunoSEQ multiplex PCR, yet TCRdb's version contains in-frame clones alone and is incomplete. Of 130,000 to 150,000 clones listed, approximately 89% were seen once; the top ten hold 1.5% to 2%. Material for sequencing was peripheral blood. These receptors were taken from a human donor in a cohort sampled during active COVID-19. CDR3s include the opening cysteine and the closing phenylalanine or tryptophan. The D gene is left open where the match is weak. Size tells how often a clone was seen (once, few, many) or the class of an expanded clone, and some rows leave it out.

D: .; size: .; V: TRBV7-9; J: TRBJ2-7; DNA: TGTGCCAGCAGCTTCCCCGGCGGGACCTACGAGCAGTACTTC; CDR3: CASSFPGGTYEQYF
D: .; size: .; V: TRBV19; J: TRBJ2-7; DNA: TGTGCCAGTAGTCCCGCCGCGGGCTCCTACGAGCAGTACTTC; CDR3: CASSPAAGSYEQYF
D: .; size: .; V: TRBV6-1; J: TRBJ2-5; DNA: TGTGCCAGCAGTGAAGCCCCCATGACTTGGAGGGAGACCCAGTACTTC; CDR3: CASSEAPMTWRETQYF
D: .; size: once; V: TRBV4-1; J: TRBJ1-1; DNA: TGCGCCAGCAGCCAAGATCCCCAGAACACTGAAGCTTTCTTT; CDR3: CASSQDPQNTEAFF
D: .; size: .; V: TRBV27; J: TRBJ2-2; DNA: TGTGCCAGCAGTGAACAGGGTTTTAACACCGGGGAGCTGTTTTTT; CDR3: CASSEQGFNTGELFF
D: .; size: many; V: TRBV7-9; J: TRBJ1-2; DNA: TGTGCCAGCAGCTTAGATCGAGGGCTCTCCTATGGCTACACCTTC; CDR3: CASSLDRGLSYGYTF
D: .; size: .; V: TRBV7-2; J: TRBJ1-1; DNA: TGTGCCAGCAGCTTACAAGTCCGCCCGGTTCCCACTGAAGCTTTCTTT; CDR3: CASSLQVRPVPTEAFF
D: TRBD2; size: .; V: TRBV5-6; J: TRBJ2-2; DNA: TGTGCCAGCAGTCACCTAGCGGGGGGGCTTAACACCGGGGAGCTGTTTTTT; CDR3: CASSHLAGGLNTGELFF
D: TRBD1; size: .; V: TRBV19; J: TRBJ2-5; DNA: TGTGCCAGTAGTGAAAGGACAGGGGTAGAGACCCAGTACTTC; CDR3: CASSERTGVETQYF
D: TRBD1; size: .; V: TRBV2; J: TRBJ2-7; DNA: TGTGCCAGCAGTGAAACAGGGGTTACCTACGAGCAGTACTTC; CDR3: CASSETGVTYEQYF
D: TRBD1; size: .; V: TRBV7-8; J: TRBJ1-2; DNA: TGTGCCAGCAGCGGGACAGGGCTGGGTGGCTACACCTTC; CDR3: CASSGTGLGGYTF
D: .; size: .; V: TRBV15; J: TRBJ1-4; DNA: TGTGCCACCTCGCTCCGAGGTGTCAATGAAAAACTGTTTTTT; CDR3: CATSLRGVNEKLFF
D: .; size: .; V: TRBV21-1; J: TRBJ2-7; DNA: TGTGCCAGCAGCAAAGACAACTATTCCTACGAGCAGTACTTC; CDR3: CASSKDNYSYEQYF
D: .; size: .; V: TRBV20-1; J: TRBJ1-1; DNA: TGCAGTGCTAGTGGACAGCGAGAAGCTTTCTTT; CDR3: CSASGQREAFF
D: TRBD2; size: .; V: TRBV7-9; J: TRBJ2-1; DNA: TGTGCCAGCAGCTTAGTGGCGGGGGGAGGCAATGAGCAGTTCTTC; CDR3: CASSLVAGGGNEQFF
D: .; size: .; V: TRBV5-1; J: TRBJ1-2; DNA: TGCGCCAGCAGCTTGGCGGGAGCTAGGGGCTACACCTTC; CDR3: CASSLAGARGYTF
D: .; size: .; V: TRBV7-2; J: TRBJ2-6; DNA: TGTGCCAGCAGCTTAGTCGGCGGTGGGGCCAACGTCCTGACTTTC; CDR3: CASSLVGGGANVLTF
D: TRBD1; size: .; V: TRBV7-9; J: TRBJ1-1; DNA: TGTGCCAGCAGCATCCGACAGGGGGCGGACACTGAAGCTTTCTTT; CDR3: CASSIRQGADTEAFF
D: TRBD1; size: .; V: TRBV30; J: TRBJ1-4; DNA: TGTGCCTGGAGTGTAGGAGACAGGGCCTTCCCAACTAATGAAAAACTGTTTTTT; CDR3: CAWSVGDRAFPTNEKLFF
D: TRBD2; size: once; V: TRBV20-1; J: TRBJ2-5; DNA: TGCAGTGCTAGTGCACCGGGACTAGCGGTCCAAGAGACCCAGTACTTC; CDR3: CSASAPGLAVQETQYF
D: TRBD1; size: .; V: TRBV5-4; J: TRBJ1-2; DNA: TGTGCCAGCAGCTCGACGTACCTAGGACAGGGGTTTATCTATGGCTACACCTTC; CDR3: CASSSTYLGQGFIYGYTF
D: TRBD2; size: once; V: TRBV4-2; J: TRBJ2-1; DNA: TGTGCCAGCAGCCCAGGACTAGCGGCCTACAATGAGCAGTTCTTC; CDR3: CASSPGLAAYNEQFF
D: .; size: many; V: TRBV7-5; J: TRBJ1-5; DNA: TGTGTCAGAAGCTTCGACCTAAGGACAGCCTGTTCCATGGGGCCCCAGCATTTT; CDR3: CVRSFDLRTACSMGPQHF
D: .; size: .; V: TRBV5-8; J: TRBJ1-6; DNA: TGTGCCAGCATCCTCGGGGATGTGACGGGACTGCCTCTTTTT; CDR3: CASILGDVTGLPLF
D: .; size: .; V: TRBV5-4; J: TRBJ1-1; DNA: TGCGCCAGTTCACAGAGGGCCACTGAAGCTTTCTTT; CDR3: CASSQRATEAFF
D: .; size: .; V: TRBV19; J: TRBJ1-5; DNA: TGTGCCACCTGGACACCCTATAGCAATCAGCCCCAGCATTTT; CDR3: CATWTPYSNQPQHF
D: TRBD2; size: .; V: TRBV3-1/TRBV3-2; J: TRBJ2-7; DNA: TGTGCCAGCAGCCGGCAAGGGACTAGCGGGCCCTACGAGCAGTACTTC; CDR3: CASSRQGTSGPYEQYF
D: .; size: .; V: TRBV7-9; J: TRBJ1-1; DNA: TGTGCCAGCAGCGCCCAGGGGCACATGAACACTGAAGCTTTCTTT; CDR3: CASSAQGHMNTEAFF
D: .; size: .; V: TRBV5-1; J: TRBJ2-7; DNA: TGCGCCAGCAGCTCACTGACAGGTTTCGACGAGCAGTACTTC; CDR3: CASSSLTGFDEQYF
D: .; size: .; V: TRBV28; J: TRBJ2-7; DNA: TGTGCCAGCAGTTTCCCCGGTAGCTCCTACGAGCAGTACTTC; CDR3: CASSFPGSSYEQYF
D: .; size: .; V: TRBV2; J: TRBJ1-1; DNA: TGTGCCAGCAGTGGGACAATGAACACTGAAGCTTTCTTT; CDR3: CASSGTMNTEAFF
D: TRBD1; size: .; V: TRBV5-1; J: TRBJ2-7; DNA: TGCGCCAGCAGCAGGGGGGGACAGGGCTACGAGCAGTACTTC; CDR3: CASSRGGQGYEQYF